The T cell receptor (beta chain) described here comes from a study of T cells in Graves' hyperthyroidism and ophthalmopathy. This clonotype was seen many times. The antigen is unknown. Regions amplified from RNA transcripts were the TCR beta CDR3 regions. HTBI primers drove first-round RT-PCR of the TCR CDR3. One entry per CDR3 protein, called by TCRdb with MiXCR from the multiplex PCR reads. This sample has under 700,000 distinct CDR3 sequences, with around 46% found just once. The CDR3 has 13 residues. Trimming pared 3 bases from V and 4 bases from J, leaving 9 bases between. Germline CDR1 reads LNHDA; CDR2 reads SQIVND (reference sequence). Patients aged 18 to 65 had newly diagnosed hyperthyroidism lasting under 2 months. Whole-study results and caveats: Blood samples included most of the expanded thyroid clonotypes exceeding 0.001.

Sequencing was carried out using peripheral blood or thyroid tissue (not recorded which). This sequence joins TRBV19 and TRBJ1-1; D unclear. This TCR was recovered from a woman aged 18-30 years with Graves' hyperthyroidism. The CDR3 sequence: CASSISASTEAFF. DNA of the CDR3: TGTGCCAGTAGTATTTCGGCGAGCACTGAAGCTTTCTTT.